In this sample, the clone carrying this T cell receptor (beta chain) turned up once. As yet, its antigen is unknown. Using immunoSEQ multiplex PCR, the repertoire was profiled, and TCRdb retains in-frame clones only, with some absent. The sample comprises some 170,000 clones, 94% of which are singletons, and 4.5% to 5.5% rests with the top ten. The data originate from a study of T cell responses to AZD1222 COVID-19 vaccine. V lost 3 bases and J 0 bases, leaving 8 bases between the germline ends. This CDR3 region has 15 residues. CDR1 is LNHDA and CDR2 is SQIVND in the germline V gene (reference sequence). Study-wide points: Among spike-specific TCRs, nearly half reportedly target unmutated variant regions. Clonal diversity was possibly underestimated; the donors were predominantly white British and more often female.

This receptor was taken from an adult who received the AZD1222 COVID-19 vaccine. The sequencing here drew on peripheral blood, taken 28 days after the second AZD1222 dose. The J gene is TRBJ2-2, the V gene TRBV19; no clear D gene. The CDR3 sequence is CASSIVGPNTGELFF. CDR3 nucleotides: TGTGCCAGTAGTATTGTGGGCCCGAACACCGGGGAGCTGTTTTTT. Looking up the rest from reference TRBV19 and TRBJ2-2 gives the full variable domain: DGGITQSPKYLFRKEGQNVTLSCEQNLNHDAMYWYRQDPGQGLRLIYYSQIVNDFQKGDIAEGYSVSREKKESFPLTVTSAQKNPTAFYLCASSIVGPNTGELFFGEGSRLTVL.